One and the same sample provided the 9 T cell receptor beta chains below, sequenced in a study of molecular identifiers for immune sequencing clone quantification. TCRdb called the PCR reads again in MiXCR, with one record for every CDR3 protein. There are roughly 50,000 distinct CDR3 sequences in the sample; about 23% occur only once, and under 2% lies in the top ten. Sequences were obtained from naive CD8+ T cells from blood, with Jurkat cell RNA spiked in. Subset given: FACS-sorted CD8+CD4-CCR7+CD45RA+ naive T cells. These receptors all stem from a human donor in good health. Some libraries in this study had Jurkat cell RNA spiked in.

The rearrangement joins TRBV7-9 to TRBJ2-3; a weak D match, TRBD1 (5 bases). Germline V gives CDR1 SEHNR, CDR2 FQNEAQ (reference sequence). With 2 bases removed from V and 2 bases from J, the gap between germline ends came to 8 bases. This CDR3 has 14 residues. CDR3 nucleotides: TGTGCCAGCAGCTTATTGGGGCACACAGATACGCAGTATTTT. Translation gives CASSLLGHTDTQYF.

In the case of this clonotype: Just one base apart from a much larger clone, this may be a read error. The chain recombines TRBV19 with TRBJ1-5, with unresolved D. Germline V gene sequence: CDR1 LNHDA, CDR2 SQIVND (reference sequence). V was pared by 4 bases and J by 0 bases, with 16 bases between. The CDR3 contains 17 residues. The CDR3 region is CASSTSPERYSNQPQHF. CDR3 DNA sequence: TGTGCCAGTAGTACCAGTCCGGAGAGGTATAGCAATCAGCCCCAGCATTTT.

This clonotype was observed many times. This sequence joins TRBV4-3 and TRBJ1-3, with D uncertain. The CDR3 runs to 14 residues. Germline V gene sequence: CDR1 LGHNA, CDR2 YSLEER. Trimming pared 0 bases from V and 3 bases from J, leaving 6 bases between. The CDR3 bases are TGCGCCAGCAGCCAAGATCGAGTTGGAAACACCATATATTTT. This sequence encodes CASSQDRVGNTIYF.

This clonotype was counted many times. The chain links TRBV28 to TRBJ1-1; no clear D. This CDR3 contains 17 residues. Germline CDR1 and CDR2: MDHEN and SYDVKM. Deletions cut 3 bases from V and 0 bases from J, with 17 bases between. CDR3 sequence reads: CASSFRGRSPLNTEAFF. The CDR3 DNA sequence: TGTGCCAGCAGTTTCCGCGGGAGAAGCCCCCTGAACACTGAAGCTTTCTTT.

About this clonotype: This may stem from a read error, because a much larger clone lies one nucleotide away. The rearrangement joins TRBV30 to TRBJ2-2; 10 bases align to TRBD1. CDR3 length: 15 amino acids. CDR1 is GTSNPN, CDR2 SVGIG, per germline (reference sequence). CDR3 nucleotides: TGTTCCTGGAGTGTAGGGACAGGGGCCACCGGGGAGCTGTTTTTT. It is translated as CSWSVGTGATGELFF.

This clonotype has a handful of counts. Being one base from a much bigger clone, this may be a read error. V is TRBV5-3 and J is TRBJ2-3, with D unclear. TRBV5-3 is designated an ORF whose function remains uncertain. This CDR3 comprises 12 residues. Trimming removed 10 bases at V and 2 bases at J, with 11 bases between. CDR3 region: CAGSHLTDTQYF. The CDR3 DNA reads TGTGCCGGCAGCCACCTCACAGATACGCAGTATTTT.

This clonotype was found many times. The V gene is TRBV23-1, the J gene TRBJ1-5; the D gene is possibly TRBD1 (5 bases). TRBV23-1 is known as an ORF, though its function is uncertain. This CDR3 is 16 amino acids long. Trimming removed 4 bases from V and 4 bases from J, with 17 bases in between. CDR3 sequence reads: CASSLTWDFLNQPQHF. The CDR3 nucleotides are TGCGCCAGCAGTCTGACCTGGGACTTCTTAAATCAGCCCCAGCATTTT.

This clonotype has ten or more counts. The V and J genes are TRBV6-2 or TRBV6-3 and TRBJ2-5; TRBD1 or TRBD2 may be the D gene (6 bases each). Germline lookup yields CDR1 MNHEY and CDR2 SVGEGT. V dropped 9 bases and J dropped 13 bases, with 15 bases sitting between them. The CDR3 is 10 amino acids. The CDR3 DNA reads TGTGCCAGTTCCGGGGGCAGGCCGTACTTC. This translates into CASSGGRPYF.

This clonotype has a single count. This could be a read error, since a much larger clone is one nucleotide away. The chain combines TRBV4-1 with TRBJ2-7, with D perhaps matching TRBD1 (6 bases). Germline V CDR1 and CDR2: MGHRA, YSYEKL. The CDR3 is made up of 15 amino acids. CDR3 sequence reads: CASSQQDSTSYGQYF. In nucleotides, the CDR3 is TGCGCCAGCAGCCAACAGGACAGTACCTCCTACGGGCAGTACTTC.